This T cell receptor (beta chain) came from a study of blood T cell repertoires in COVID-19. Whole-study context: Samples taken during acute and convalescent COVID-19 were collected in the United States, Italy and Spain.

Germline CDR1 SGHRS, CDR2 YFSETQ. The junction had 3 bases not matched to a gene; V was cut back by 5 bases and J by 5 bases. There are 12 residues in the CDR3. TCRdb's copy holds only in-frame clones and misses some; the assay was immunoSEQ multiplex PCR. This sample has about 190,000 clones, with under 80% found just once. Material: peripheral blood. This chain uses TRBV5-1 with TRBJ1-2; the match to TRBD1 covers 7 bases. The clonotype comes from a man aged 50 to 59 who had recovered from COVID-19. The CDR3: CASRETGYGYTF. The CDR3 region has the DNA TGCGCCAGCAGAGAGACAGGGTATGGCTACACCTTC.